The 28 T cell receptor beta chains given below trace back to one sample, sequenced in a study of graft-versus-host responses after intestinal transplantation. These receptors lack a known antigen. TCRdb's table, derived via immunoSEQ multiplex PCR, lists solely in-frame clones and lacks some. The sample has 100,000 to 120,000 clones, 93% seen once; the top ten hold approximately 0.49%. The specimen comprised unstimulated CD8+ T cells sorted from spleen or lymph node cells, sampled before intestinal transplant. The receptors were gathered from a human donor who received an intestinal transplant.

Written as DNA, the CDR3 is TGTGCCAGCAGTTCACAGGCGAACACTGAAGCTTTCTTT. Translation: CASSSQANTEAFF. This chain joins TRBV27 and TRBJ1-1, with D perhaps TRBD1 (5 bases). In germline, CDR1 is MNHEY, CDR2 SMNVEV (reference sequence). Trimming took off 4 bases at V and 1 base at J, with 7 bases between the two ends. The CDR3 is 13 amino acids.

The V gene is TRBV4-1, the J gene TRBJ1-4; possible D gene TRBD1, 5 bases. CDR1 and CDR2 (germline): MGHRA, YSYEKL. The CDR3 loop spans 15 amino acids. The germline V and J ends were trimmed by 0 bases and 8 bases, with 13 bases remaining between them. As DNA, the CDR3 is TGCGCCAGCAGCCAAGATCCAGGGTCTCGGGAAAAACTGTTTTTT. As protein: CASSQDPGSREKLFF.

V and J are TRBV7-9 and TRBJ2-1; 8 nucleotides align to TRBD2. V shed 4 bases, J shed 0 bases, and the junction held 5 bases outside the gene matches. The CDR3 loop spans 16 amino acids. Germline-derived CDR1 and CDR2 are SEHNR and FQNEAQ (reference sequence). CDR3 sequence reads: CASSSGGKSSYNEQFF. DNA of the CDR3: TGTGCCAGCAGCTCGGGGGGGAAAAGCTCCTACAATGAGCAGTTCTTC.

The chain uses TRBV9 and TRBJ2-2; the D gene is possibly TRBD2 (5 bases). There are 17 residues in the CDR3. CDR1 is SGDLS, CDR2 YYNGEE, per germline. Between the trimmed V and J ends, which lost 4 bases and 0 bases, there was a span of 16 bases. As DNA, the CDR3 is TGTGCCAGCAGCCCACGAGGGAAGATCACGAACACCGGGGAGCTGTTTTTT. This translates into CASSPRGKITNTGELFF.

This chain uses TRBV9 with TRBJ2-2; TRBD2 is a possible D gene (5 bases). The V end lost 3 bases, the J end lost 0 bases, and 12 bases lay between the germline ends. This CDR3 has 16 residues. CDR1 and CDR2 (germline): SGDLS, YYNGEE. CDR3 in amino acids: CASSATGGSNTGELFF. The CDR3 bases are TGTGCCAGCAGCGCCACTGGCGGGTCGAACACCGGGGAGCTGTTTTTT. The complete variable domain, with remaining parts taken from reference TRBV9 and TRBJ2-2, reads DSGVTQTPKHLITATGQRVTLRCSPRSGDLSVYWYQQSLDQGLQFLIQYYNGEERAKGNILERFSAQQFPDLHSELNLSSLELGDSALYFCASSATGGSNTGELFFGEGSRLTVL.

The rearrangement joins TRBV10-2 to TRBJ2-1; D is perhaps TRBD1 (6 bases). There are 13 residues in the CDR3. The germline V gene encodes CDR1 WSHSY and CDR2 SAAADI. The germline V and J ends were trimmed by 5 bases and 4 bases, with 9 bases remaining between them. The CDR3 bases are TGCGCCAGCAGTATCGGACAGTACAATGAGCAGTTCTTC. The encoded protein is CASSIGQYNEQFF.

The chain couples TRBV5-4 to TRBJ1-1; D may be TRBD1 (6 bases). With 5 bases removed from V and 3 bases from J, the gap between germline ends came to 8 bases. This CDR3 is built from 12 residues. Germline CDR1 and CDR2: SGHNT and YYREEE (reference sequence). The CDR3 region is CASSEGDTEAFF. As DNA, the CDR3 is TGTGCCAGCAGTGAGGGGGACACTGAAGCTTTCTTT.

This sequence joins TRBV6-5 and TRBJ2-1; weak D call: TRBD2 (5 bases). The ends were cut back, 9 bases at V and 2 bases at J, with 11 bases in the middle. Germline CDR1 and CDR2: MNHEY and SVGAGI. This CDR3 spans 13 amino acids. This CDR3 reads CASRRAPYNEQFF. Written as DNA, the CDR3 is TGTGCCAGTAGGCGGGCCCCCTACAATGAGCAGTTCTTC.

This chain links TRBV19 with TRBJ2-1, with D maybe TRBD2 (6 bases). The CDR3 extends over 13 amino acids. Between the trimmed V and J ends, which lost 5 bases and 7 bases, there was a span of 12 bases. The germline CDR1 and CDR2 sequences are LNHDA and SQIVND (reference sequence). The chain's CDR3 is CASSPDGGNEQFF. CDR3 DNA: TGTGCCAGTAGTCCCGACGGGGGTAATGAGCAGTTCTTC.

V gene TRBV19 combines with J gene TRBJ1-5; 7 nucleotides match TRBD1. V was clipped by 5 bases and J by 1 base; unmatched bases: 5. Germline values: CDR1 LNHDA, CDR2 SQIVND (reference sequence). The CDR3 sequence is 15 residues long. CDR3 bases: TGTGCCAGTAGTGCAGGGGGTTTGAGCAATCAGCCCCAGCATTTT. Protein: CASSAGGLSNQPQHF. Combining the CDR3 with reference TRBV19 and TRBJ1-5 gives the whole variable domain DGGITQSPKYLFRKEGQNVTLSCEQNLNHDAMYWYRQDPGQGLRLIYYSQIVNDFQKGDIAEGYSVSREKKESFPLTVTSAQKNPTAFYLCASSAGGLSNQPQHFGDGTRLSIL.

The chain couples TRBV7-9 to TRBJ2-1; no definite D call. CDR3 length: 11 residues. The germline V gene encodes CDR1 SEHNR and CDR2 FQNEAQ (reference sequence). V lost 1 base and J lost 9, with 4 bases in between. The CDR3 nucleotides read TGTGCCAGCAGCTTAGTTAGTGAGCAGTTCTTC. Protein sequence: CASSLVSEQFF.

The V call is TRBV5-4, the J call TRBJ1-2; 7 bases are a match to TRBD1. Germline assignment: CDR1 SGHNT and CDR2 YYREEE (reference sequence). CDR3 length equals 14 residues. The V gene end was trimmed by 2 bases and the J gene end by 5 bases; junction bases not matched to a gene: 6. CDR3 nucleotides: TGTGCCAGCAGCTTAGATGGGACAGAGTATGGCTACACCTTC. Amino acids: CASSLDGTEYGYTF.

This chain joins TRBV7-9 and TRBJ1-2; 7 bases match TRBD1. This CDR3 comprises 14 residues. Germline V gene sequence: CDR1 SEHNR, CDR2 FQNEAQ (reference sequence). J lost 4 bases, V lost 4 bases, and 6 bases had no gene match. The DNA of the CDR3 is TGTGCCAGCAGCTCGACAGGGCCGGGCTATGGCTACACCTTC. Translation: CASSSTGPGYGYTF. Together with reference TRBV7-9 and TRBJ1-2, the CDR3 gives the full variable domain: DTGVSQNPRHKITKRGQNVTFRCDPISEHNRLYWYRQTLGQGPEFLTYFQNEAQLEKSRLLSDRFSAERPKGSFSTLEIQRTEQGDSAMYLCASSSTGPGYGYTFGSGTRLTVV.

The V gene is TRBV19, the J gene TRBJ2-5; D is possibly TRBD1 (6 bases). CDR1 is LNHDA and CDR2 is SQIVND in the germline V gene (reference sequence). The CDR3 length is 13 residues. V lost 5 bases and J 5 bases, leaving 12 bases between the germline ends. CDR3 loop: CASSWTAAETQYF. The CDR3 DNA is TGTGCCAGTAGTTGGACAGCTGCGGAGACCCAGTACTTC.

This chain links TRBV11-3 with TRBJ2-1; D is unclear. The CDR3 has 16 amino acids. V was pared by 5 bases and J by 0 bases, with 14 bases between. From germline, CDR1 is SGHNT and CDR2 YENEEA. The DNA of the CDR3 is TGTGCCAGCAGCACCCGGGCACTTAGCTCCTACAATGAGCAGTTCTTC. Amino acids: CASSTRALSSYNEQFF.

The rearrangement links TRBV5-4 to TRBJ1-1, with D tentatively TRBD1 (5 bases). Trimming took 4 bases from V and 6 from J, leaving 10 bases between them. CDR1 is SGHNT, CDR2 YYREEE, per germline (reference sequence). This CDR3 region has 12 residues. The chain's CDR3 is CASSPGTAEAFF. In DNA, the CDR3 is TGTGCCAGCAGCCCAGGGACGGCTGAAGCTTTCTTT.

V and J are TRBV1 and TRBJ1-1; the D call in the table, TRBD1, was not verified against the DNA. TRBV1 represents a pseudogene. CDR3 length: 17 residues. CDR3 bases: TGCACCAGCAGCCTACGATTCGGGACAACACCGAACACTGAAGCTTTCTTT. It translates to CTSSLRFGTTPNTEAFF.

The CDR3 DNA sequence: TGCGCCAGCAGCCAAGATGTACAGGGGATCAAGCAGTACTTC. Its protein is CASSQDVQGIKQYF. The chain is built from TRBV4-1 and TRBJ2-7; 7 positions match TRBD1. The CDR3 covers 14 residues. The germline CDR1 and CDR2 sequences are MGHRA and YSYEKL. Trimming took 0 bases from V and 8 from J; bases not matched to a gene: 7.

CDR3 residues: CASSAWRSNTEAFF. In DNA form, the CDR3 reads TGTGCCAGCAGTGCCTGGCGATCGAACACTGAAGCTTTCTTT. The rearrangement joins TRBV6-6 to TRBJ1-1; D gene ambiguous. Germline V CDR1 and CDR2: MNHNY, SVGAGI (reference sequence). The CDR3 spans 14 residues. V was cut by 5 bases and J by 1 base, with 11 bases left in between.

The chain links TRBV11-2 to TRBJ2-1; 9 bases fit TRBD1. The germline CDR1 and CDR2 sequences are SGHAT and FQNNGV. With 2 bases clipped from V and 8 bases from J, the junction kept 7 bases outside the gene matches. The CDR3 has 15 residues. CDR3 loop: CASSLWDRVSDEQFF. Written as DNA, the CDR3 is TGTGCCAGCAGCTTATGGGACAGGGTTAGCGATGAGCAGTTCTTC.

This clone was counted once. The chain joins TRBV6-6 to TRBJ1-1; D gene ambiguous. V lost 6 bases and J 2 bases, leaving 13 bases between the germline ends. This CDR3 comprises 14 residues. Germline CDR1 and CDR2: MNHNY and SVGAGI (reference sequence). CDR3 loop: CASSTARSNTEAFF. The CDR3 DNA reads as TGTGCCAGCAGCACGGCGAGATCTAACACTGAAGCTTTCTTT.

The rearrangement joins TRBV29-1 to TRBJ1-1; D is unresolved. The germline CDR1 and CDR2 sequences are SQVTM and ANQGSEA. V gave up 5 bases and J gave up 0 bases, with 16 bases separating them. The CDR3 consists of 15 residues. CDR3 DNA: TGCAGCGTTCGATTTGGTCTTCCCTTGAACACTGAAGCTTTCTTT. Translation gives CSVRFGLPLNTEAFF.

The rearrangement joins TRBV11-2 to TRBJ1-5; D is possibly TRBD1 (5 bases). Germline assignment: CDR1 SGHAT and CDR2 FQNNGV. Trimming stripped 5 bases from V and 5 bases from J, with 16 bases between. The CDR3 covers 15 residues. The chain's CDR3 is CASSGEGQSDQPQHF. CDR3 sequence (DNA): TGTGCCAGCAGCGGGGAGGGGCAATCGGATCAGCCCCAGCATTTT. Drawing the rest from reference TRBV11-2 and TRBJ1-5, the complete variable domain is EAGVAQSPRYKIIEKRQSVAFWCNPISGHATLYWYQQILGQGPKLLIQFQNNGVVDDSQLPKDRFSAERLKGVDSTLKIQPAKLEDSAVYLCASSGEGQSDQPQHFGDGTRLSIL.

This rearrangement joins TRBV28 to TRBJ2-3; D remains unclear. The germline V gene has CDR1 MDHEN and CDR2 SYDVKM. The length of the CDR3 is 13 residues. V lost 3 bases, J lost 7 bases, and 11 bases lay in between. The CDR3 is CASSFSSPYTQYF. In DNA form, the CDR3 reads TGTGCCAGCAGTTTCTCTAGTCCCTATACGCAGTATTTT.

The chain is built from TRBV30 and TRBJ2-1; D gene uncertain. Trimming left V 7 bases short and J 4 bases short, with 14 bases between. Germline V lookup: CDR1 GTSNPN, CDR2 SVGIG (reference sequence). This CDR3 spans 13 amino acids. The CDR3 region is CASSTVVYNEQFF. The CDR3 DNA reads TGTGCCTCCTCGACGGTGGTGTACAATGAGCAGTTCTTC.

In the case of this clone: Different DNA sequences within this sample yield the same CDR3. The CDR3 nucleotides read TGTGCCAGCAGTTCCGGGACTGGGCCCTACGAGCAGTACTTC. Residues: CASSSGTGPYEQYF. This chain joins TRBV27 and TRBJ2-7, with D possibly TRBD2 on 6 matching bases. Trimming cost V 4 bases and J 2 bases, with 12 bases left between them. Germline V gives CDR1 MNHEY, CDR2 SMNVEV (reference sequence). There are 14 residues in the CDR3.

V usage is TRBV13 and J usage is TRBJ2-7, with a weak D call TRBD2 (6 bases). The CDR3 contains 15 residues. The ends were cut back, 4 bases at V and 0 bases at J, with 13 bases in the middle. From germline, CDR1 is PRHDT and CDR2 FYEKMQ (reference sequence). This chain's CDR3 is CASSSRDFSSYEQYF. The CDR3 bases are TGTGCCAGCAGCTCGAGGGACTTCAGCTCCTACGAGCAGTACTTC. Full variable domain (missing parts from reference TRBV13 and TRBJ2-7): AAGVIQSPRHLIKEKRETATLKCYPIPRHDTVYWYQQGPGQDPQFLISFYEKMQSDKGSIPDRFSAQQFSDYHSELNMSSLELGDSALYFCASSSRDFSSYEQYFGPGTRLTVT.

The J gene is TRBJ2-1, the V gene TRBV7-8, with TRBD1 matching 9 bases. Germline V gene sequence: CDR1 SGHVS, CDR2 FQNEAQ. CDR3 length equals 19 residues. V lost 1 base and J lost 0; bases outside the gene matches: 10. The CDR3 sequence is CASSLVGQGLPSSYNEQFF. The DNA for the CDR3 is TGTGCCAGCAGCTTAGTCGGACAGGGGTTACCCAGCTCCTACAATGAGCAGTTCTTC.